These 24 T cell receptor beta chains originate from one sample sequenced in a study of blood T cell repertoires in COVID-19. TCRdb keeps only in-frame clones here, not all; method: immunoSEQ multiplex PCR. The sample shows approximately 350,000 clones, about 89% of them seen only once. Input material: peripheral blood. The receptor source for this set is a woman in her forties or fifties with COVID-19, enrolled during active disease.

The genes are TRBV6-5 and TRBJ2-2; the match to TRBD2 covers 7 bases. Germline V gene data show CDR1 as MNHEY and CDR2 as SVGAGI. V gave up 4 bases and J gave up 6 bases; unmatched junction bases: 11. There are 16 residues in the CDR3. The CDR3 sequence is CASSSIGGGGAGELFF. The CDR3 coding sequence is TGTGCCAGCAGTTCCATCGGCGGGGGAGGGGCCGGGGAGCTGTTTTTT.

This clone has only one observation. The rearrangement joins TRBV28 to TRBJ1-1, with a possible D match to TRBD1 (5 bases). The CDR3 spans 16 residues. CDR1 and CDR2 from the germline V gene are MDHEN and SYDVKM. V was clipped by 6 bases and J by 6 bases, with 23 bases between them. CDR3 in DNA: TGTGCCAGCAGACAAATGGCCGGAAGGGGTCCCCCTGAAGCTTTCTTT. Translated: CASRQMAGRGPPEAFF.

This chain links TRBV4-3 with TRBJ1-2; no firm D call. CDR3 size: 16 residues. V was shortened by 3 bases and J by 4 bases, with 18 bases between the two germline ends. CDR1 is LGHNA and CDR2 is YSLEER in the germline V gene. The CDR3 loop is CASSQVGGGRLYGYTF. CDR3 nucleotide sequence: TGCGCCAGCAGCCAGGTCGGTGGCGGGAGGCTCTATGGCTACACCTTC.

The table lists this clone with a few counts. The CDR3 DNA sequence: TGTGCCAGCAGTTCAAGAGGGCCCTACGAGCAGTACTTC. Protein: CASSSRGPYEQYF. The chain has TRBV6-2 or TRBV6-3 and TRBJ2-7; tentative D call: TRBD2 (5 bases). The V end was cut by 4 bases, the J end by 2 bases, with 9 bases between. The germline V gene has CDR1 MNHEY and CDR2 SVGEGT. CDR3 length equals 13 residues.

The J gene is TRBJ2-7, the V gene TRBV10-1, with no clear D. Germline lookup yields CDR1 WNHNN and CDR2 SYGVQD (reference sequence). The CDR3 is made up of 12 amino acids. V lost 2 bases and J lost 6, with 8 bases in between. The CDR3 DNA is TGCGCCAGCAGTGAGGAGTTCGGCGAGCAGTACTTC. Amino acid sequence: CASSEEFGEQYF.

The V call is TRBV19, the J call TRBJ2-3; D is possibly TRBD2 (5 bases). V was clipped by 4 bases and J by 2 bases, with 19 bases between them. CDR1 LNHDA and CDR2 SQIVND come from the germline V gene (reference sequence). This CDR3 is 17 amino acids long. The CDR3 DNA is TGTGCCAGTAGTACCCAGCGTGGGAGATATCTCACAGATACGCAGTATTTT. Protein: CASSTQRGRYLTDTQYF.

This chain links TRBV7-2 with TRBJ1-1; possible D gene TRBD1, 5 bases. CDR1 is SGHTA and CDR2 is FQGNSA in the germline V gene. V was clipped by 6 bases and J by 1 base, with 9 bases between them. This CDR3 comprises 13 residues. The CDR3: CASSQGQNTEAFF. The CDR3 nucleotides read TGTGCCAGCAGTCAAGGACAGAACACTGAAGCTTTCTTT. Drawing the rest from reference TRBV7-2 and TRBJ1-1, the complete variable domain is GAGVSQSPSNKVTEKGKDVELRCDPISGHTALYWYRQSLGQGLEFLIYFQGNSAPDKSGLPSDRFSAERTGGSVSTLTIQRTQQEDSAVYLCASSQGQNTEAFFGQGTRLTVV.

CDR3 nucleotides: TGTGCCAGCAGCTTCAGGAGGAGCTCCTACGAGCAGTACTTC. It encodes CASSFRRSSYEQYF. This chain joins TRBV11-2 and TRBJ2-7; the D gene is possibly TRBD2 (5 bases). The V gene lost 3 bases and the J gene lost 0 bases, with 9 bases spanning the gap. The CDR3 totals 14 residues. Germline values: CDR1 SGHAT, CDR2 FQNNGV.

V is TRBV19 and J is TRBJ2-7; TRBD2 is a possible D gene (6 bases). Looked up from germline, CDR1 is LNHDA and CDR2 is SQIVND (reference sequence). This CDR3 is built from 15 residues. V lost 5 bases, J lost 3 bases, and 17 bases lay in between. The CDR3 sequence is CASSYSGLALYEQYF. The CDR3 nucleotides are TGTGCCAGTAGTTACTCGGGGCTAGCGCTCTACGAGCAGTACTTC. The full variable domain, rest sourced from reference TRBV19 and TRBJ2-7, is DGGITQSPKYLFRKEGQNVTLSCEQNLNHDAMYWYRQDPGQGLRLIYYSQIVNDFQKGDIAEGYSVSREKKESFPLTVTSAQKNPTAFYLCASSYSGLALYEQYFGPGTRLTVT.

The chain uses TRBV7-9 and TRBJ2-6, with D perhaps matching TRBD2 (5 bases). The germline V gene encodes CDR1 SEHNR and CDR2 FQNEAQ (reference sequence). The CDR3 totals 15 residues. The V and J ends lost 8 bases and 0 bases respectively, with 11 bases between them. CDR3 sequence: CASQRANSGANVLTF. The CDR3 bases are TGTGCCAGCCAGAGGGCCAACTCTGGGGCCAACGTCCTGACTTTC.

CDR3 coding DNA: TGTGCCAGCAGCTTTTCCGGGACTACCAGTAGCACAGATACGCAGTATTTT. The encoded protein is CASSFSGTTSSTDTQYF. The chain links TRBV7-2 to TRBJ2-3; 7 positions match TRBD2. From germline, CDR1 is SGHTA and CDR2 FQGNSA. The V and J ends lost 3 bases and 0 bases, in that order; junction bases with no gene match: 9. This CDR3 is built from 17 residues.

This chain uses TRBV5-1 with TRBJ2-2, with a possible D match to TRBD1 (5 bases). Trimming removed 4 bases from V and 1 base from J, with 11 bases in between. This CDR3 contains 15 residues. Germline loops: CDR1 SGHRS, CDR2 YFSETQ. Here the CDR3 reads CASSPKGKNTGELFF. In DNA, the CDR3 is TGCGCCAGCAGCCCAAAGGGGAAGAACACCGGGGAGCTGTTTTTT.

J is TRBJ2-4 and V is TRBV19; D may be TRBD1 (6 bases). V lost 8 bases and J lost 6, with 14 bases in between. CDR1 and CDR2 (germline): LNHDA, SQIVND (reference sequence). The length of the CDR3 is 13 residues. CDR3 sequence reads: CASEGQKGNIQYF. The CDR3 region has the DNA TGTGCCAGTGAGGGACAAAAGGGAAACATTCAGTACTTC.

The genes are TRBV30 and TRBJ2-5, with 9 bases matching TRBD1. There are 14 residues in the CDR3. V lost 4 bases to trimming and J lost 5 bases; unmatched junction nucleotides: 8. Looked up from germline, CDR1 is GTSNPN and CDR2 is SVGIG (reference sequence). This CDR3 reads CAWNTQGAIETQYF. CDR3 in DNA: TGTGCCTGGAATACACAGGGGGCCATTGAGACCCAGTACTTC.

CDR3 sequence reads: CASSPRGRGNKGSYEQYF. CDR3 DNA sequence: TGTGCCAGTAGTCCCCGGGGGAGGGGGAATAAGGGCTCCTACGAGCAGTACTTC. V is TRBV19 and J is TRBJ2-7, with D perhaps TRBD2 (7 bases). This CDR3 is built from 18 residues. V was shortened by 5 bases and J by 0 bases, with 23 bases between the two germline ends. The germline V gene encodes CDR1 LNHDA and CDR2 SQIVND (reference sequence).

This chain uses TRBV21-1 with TRBJ1-4. TRBV21-1 is a pseudogene. This CDR3 spans 18 amino acids. CDR3 sequence reads: CASTKGTQVLTTNEKLFF. The CDR3, as DNA: TGTGCCAGCACCAAGGGGACTCAGGTGCTCACAACTAATGAAAAACTGTTTTTT.

V gene TRBV6-1 combines with J gene TRBJ1-3, with D possibly TRBD1 on 6 matching bases. CDR3 size: 16 residues. Between the trimmed V and J ends, which lost 3 bases and 0 bases, there was a span of 12 bases. Germline-derived CDR1 and CDR2 are MNHNS and SASEGT. Here the CDR3 reads CASSDTGQSSGNTIYF. CDR3 coding DNA: TGTGCCAGCAGTGACACCGGACAGAGCTCTGGAAACACCATATATTTT.

J is TRBJ2-1 and V is TRBV18; 8 bases map to TRBD1. Losses at the gene ends were 2 bases for V and 3 bases for J; bases not matched to a gene: 3. This CDR3 spans 15 amino acids. Germline V gene sequence: CDR1 KGHSH, CDR2 LQKENI. The CDR3 nucleotides read TGTGCCAGCTCACCATCACAGGGGGTCTACAATGAGCAGTTCTTC. This sequence encodes CASSPSQGVYNEQFF.

This clone was detected only once. The chain links TRBV7-9 to TRBJ1-4; D may be TRBD1 (6 bases). V lost 5 bases and J lost 8, with 15 bases in between. Germline CDR1 reads SEHNR; CDR2 reads FQNEAQ (reference sequence). CDR3 size: 14 residues. The CDR3 loop is CASSPPGGGEKLFF. The CDR3 DNA reads TGTGCCAGCAGCCCCCCGGGGGGCGGGGAAAAACTGTTTTTT.

The chain employs TRBV24-1 and TRBJ1-4; D gene uncertain. The CDR3 extends over 11 amino acids. V was pared by 5 bases and J by 9 bases, with 6 bases between. CDR1 is KGHDR, CDR2 SFDVKD, per germline. The DNA of the CDR3 is TGTGCCACCAGTGCAGTAAAAAAACTGTTTTTT. Protein sequence: CATSAVKKLFF.

The chain couples TRBV7-2 to TRBJ2-2; 7 bases are shared with TRBD2. The germline CDR1 and CDR2 sequences are SGHTA and FQGNSA. The J segment lost 7 bases and the V segment lost 5 bases, leaving 19 bases of the junction unmatched. This CDR3 spans 18 amino acids. The CDR3 here is CASSRGVYYAGEGGELFF. DNA for the CDR3: TGTGCCAGCAGCCGGGGGGTATATTACGCGGGAGAAGGCGGGGAGCTGTTTTTT.

This chain connects TRBV5-1 to TRBJ1-1, with D uncertain. Trimming took off 5 bases at V and 0 bases at J, with 11 bases between the two ends. Germline V gives CDR1 SGHRS, CDR2 YFSETQ. The CDR3 length is 14 residues. Here the CDR3 reads CASRRDGVNTEAFF. DNA of the CDR3: TGCGCCAGCAGGAGGGATGGGGTGAACACTGAAGCTTTCTTT.

The V and J genes are TRBV27 and TRBJ1-2; 7 bases are shared with TRBD1. Germline V lookup: CDR1 MNHEY, CDR2 SMNVEV (reference sequence). The CDR3 extends over 15 amino acids. V lost 5 bases and J lost 5; bases outside the gene matches: 11. CDR3 bases: TGTGCCAGCAGTCCGAGGGACAGCCACTCGTATGGCTACACCTTC. Translation: CASSPRDSHSYGYTF.

This chain's CDR3 is CASSLRGLDYNSPLHF. In DNA form, the CDR3 reads TGTGCCAGCAGTTTAAGGGGTCTAGACTATAATTCACCCCTCCACTTT. The chain is built from TRBV27 and TRBJ1-6; perhaps TRBD1 as D (5 bases). V lost 2 bases and J lost 3, with 11 bases in between. The germline V gene encodes CDR1 MNHEY and CDR2 SMNVEV (reference sequence). CDR3 length equals 16 residues.